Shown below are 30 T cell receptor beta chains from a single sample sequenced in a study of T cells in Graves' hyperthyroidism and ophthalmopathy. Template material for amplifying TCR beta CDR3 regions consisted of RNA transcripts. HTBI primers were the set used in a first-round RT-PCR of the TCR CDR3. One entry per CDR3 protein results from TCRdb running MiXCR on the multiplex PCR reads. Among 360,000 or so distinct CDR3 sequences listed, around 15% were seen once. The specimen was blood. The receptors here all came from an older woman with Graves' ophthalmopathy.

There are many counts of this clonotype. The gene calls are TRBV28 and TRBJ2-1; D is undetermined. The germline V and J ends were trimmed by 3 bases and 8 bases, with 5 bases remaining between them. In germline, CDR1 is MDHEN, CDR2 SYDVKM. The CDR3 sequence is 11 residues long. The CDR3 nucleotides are TGTGCCAGCAGTTTCGGGTATGAGCAGTTCTTC. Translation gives CASSFGYEQFF.

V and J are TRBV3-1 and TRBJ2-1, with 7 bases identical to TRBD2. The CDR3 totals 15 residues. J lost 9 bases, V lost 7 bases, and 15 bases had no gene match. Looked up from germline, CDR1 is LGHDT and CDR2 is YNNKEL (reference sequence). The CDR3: CASTAPWGGVTEQFF. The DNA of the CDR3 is TGTGCCAGCACCGCTCCCTGGGGGGGGGTGACTGAGCAGTTCTTC.

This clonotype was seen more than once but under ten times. CDR3 residues: CSAGLAGGSTDTQYF. The DNA for the CDR3 is TGCAGTGCTGGTCTAGCGGGCGGAAGCACAGATACGCAGTATTTT. This chain joins TRBV20-1 and TRBJ2-3, with 8 bases that match TRBD2. The junction had 7 bases not matched to a gene; V was cut back by 5 bases and J by 0 bases. The CDR3 runs 15 residues. Per the germline V gene, CDR1 is DFQATT and CDR2 is SNEGSKA (reference sequence).

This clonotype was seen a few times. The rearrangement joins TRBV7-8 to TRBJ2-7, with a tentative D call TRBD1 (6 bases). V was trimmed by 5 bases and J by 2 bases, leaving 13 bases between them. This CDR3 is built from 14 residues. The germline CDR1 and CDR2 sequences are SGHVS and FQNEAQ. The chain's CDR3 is CASSPRDTAYEQYF. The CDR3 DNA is TGTGCCAGCAGCCCCCGGGACACCGCCTACGAGCAGTACTTC.

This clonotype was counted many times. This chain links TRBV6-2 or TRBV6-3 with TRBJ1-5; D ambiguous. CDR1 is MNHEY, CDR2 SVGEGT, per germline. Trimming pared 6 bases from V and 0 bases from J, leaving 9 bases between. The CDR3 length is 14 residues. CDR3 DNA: TGTGCCAGCAGCAACAAGGCTAGCAATCAGCCCCAGCATTTT. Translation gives CASSNKASNQPQHF.

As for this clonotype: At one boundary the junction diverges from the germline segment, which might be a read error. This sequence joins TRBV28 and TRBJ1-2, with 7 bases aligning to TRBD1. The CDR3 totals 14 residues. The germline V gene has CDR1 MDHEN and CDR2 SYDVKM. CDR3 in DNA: TGTGCCAGCAGTTTGACAGGGCCTAACTATGACTACACCTTC. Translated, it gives CASSLTGPNYDYTF.

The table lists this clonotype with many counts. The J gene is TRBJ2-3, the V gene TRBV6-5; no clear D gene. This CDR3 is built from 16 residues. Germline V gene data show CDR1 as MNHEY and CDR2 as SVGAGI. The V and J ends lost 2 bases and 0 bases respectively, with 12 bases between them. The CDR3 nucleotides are TGTGCCAGCAGTTACGCTCCGCCACCTAGCACAGATACGCAGTATTTT. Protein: CASSYAPPPSTDTQYF.

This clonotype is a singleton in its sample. The CDR3 spells CATSRGNTGTSYNEQFF. The CDR3 bases are TGTGCCACCAGCAGAGGGAACACAGGAACCTCCTACAATGAGCAGTTCTTC. This sequence joins TRBV15 and TRBJ2-1; tentative D call: TRBD1 (5 bases). V dropped 1 base and J dropped 0 bases, with 13 bases sitting between them. The germline V gene encodes CDR1 LNHNV and CDR2 YYDKDF (reference sequence). This CDR3 has 17 amino acids.

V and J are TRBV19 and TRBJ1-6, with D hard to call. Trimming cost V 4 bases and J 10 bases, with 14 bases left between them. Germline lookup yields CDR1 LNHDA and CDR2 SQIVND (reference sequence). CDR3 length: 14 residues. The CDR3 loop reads CASSKGADGSPLHF. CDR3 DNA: TGTGCCAGTAGTAAGGGAGCGGATGGATCACCCCTCCACTTT.

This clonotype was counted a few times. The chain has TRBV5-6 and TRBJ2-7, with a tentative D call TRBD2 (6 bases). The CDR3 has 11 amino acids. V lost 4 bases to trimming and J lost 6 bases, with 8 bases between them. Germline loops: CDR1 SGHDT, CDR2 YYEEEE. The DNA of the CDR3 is TGTGCCAGCAGCAGGAGGGTCGAGCAGTACTTC. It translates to CASSRRVEQYF.

CDR3 in DNA: TGTGCCAGCAGCTTCCTTACGGGGGAGACCCAGTACTTC. It yields the protein CASSFLTGETQYF. The chain carries TRBV7-9 and TRBJ2-5; tentatively, D is TRBD2 (5 bases). Trimming stripped 3 bases from V and 5 bases from J, with 10 bases between. The CDR3 sequence is 13 residues long. The germline CDR1 and CDR2 sequences are SEHNR and FQNEAQ (reference sequence).

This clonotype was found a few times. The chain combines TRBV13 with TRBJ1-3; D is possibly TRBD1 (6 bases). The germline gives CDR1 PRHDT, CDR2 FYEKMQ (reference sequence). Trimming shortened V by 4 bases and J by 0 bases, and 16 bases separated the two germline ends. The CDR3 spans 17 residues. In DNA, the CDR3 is TGTGCCAGCAGCTCGGACAGTCTAACGAGCTCTGGAAACACCATATATTTT. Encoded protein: CASSSDSLTSSGNTIYF.

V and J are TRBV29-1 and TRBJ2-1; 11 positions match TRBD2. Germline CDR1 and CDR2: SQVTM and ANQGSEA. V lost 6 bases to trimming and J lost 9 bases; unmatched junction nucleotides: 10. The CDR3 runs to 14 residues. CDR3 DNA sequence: TGCAGCGTCTCCGGGACTAGCGGTTCCATTGAGCAGTTCTTC. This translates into CSVSGTSGSIEQFF.

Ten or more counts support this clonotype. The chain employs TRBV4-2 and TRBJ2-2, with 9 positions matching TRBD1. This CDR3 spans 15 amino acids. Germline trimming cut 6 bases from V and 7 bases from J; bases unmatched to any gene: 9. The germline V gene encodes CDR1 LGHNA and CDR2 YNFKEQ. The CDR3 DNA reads TGTGCCAGCAGGGAACCAAACAGGGGGCACGGGGAGCTGTTTTTT. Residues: CASREPNRGHGELFF.

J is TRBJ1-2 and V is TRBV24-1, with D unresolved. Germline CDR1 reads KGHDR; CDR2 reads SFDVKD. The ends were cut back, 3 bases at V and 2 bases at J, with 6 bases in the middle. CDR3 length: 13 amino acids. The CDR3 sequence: CATSDAANYGYTF. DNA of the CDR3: TGTGCCACCAGTGATGCGGCAAACTATGGCTACACCTTC.

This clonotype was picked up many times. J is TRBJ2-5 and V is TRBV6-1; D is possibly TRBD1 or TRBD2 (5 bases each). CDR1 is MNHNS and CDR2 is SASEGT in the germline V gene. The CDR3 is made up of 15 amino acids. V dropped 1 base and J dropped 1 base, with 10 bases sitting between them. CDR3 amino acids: CASSEVWGTQETQYF. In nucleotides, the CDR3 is TGTGCCAGCAGTGAAGTGTGGGGGACCCAAGAGACCCAGTACTTC.

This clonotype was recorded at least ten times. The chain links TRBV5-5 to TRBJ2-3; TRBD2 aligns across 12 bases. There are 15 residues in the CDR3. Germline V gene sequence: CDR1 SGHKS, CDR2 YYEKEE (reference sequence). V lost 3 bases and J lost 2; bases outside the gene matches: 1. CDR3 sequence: CASSSSGRDTDTQYF. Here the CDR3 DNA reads TGTGCCAGCAGCTCTAGCGGGAGGGACACAGATACGCAGTATTTT.

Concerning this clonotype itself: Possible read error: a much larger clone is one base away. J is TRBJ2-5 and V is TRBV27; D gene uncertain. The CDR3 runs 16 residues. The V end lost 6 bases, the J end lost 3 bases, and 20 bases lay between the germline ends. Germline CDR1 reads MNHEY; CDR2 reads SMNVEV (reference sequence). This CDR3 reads CASRMVSTGPEETQYF. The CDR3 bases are TGTGCCAGCAGGATGGTCTCGACTGGGCCCGAAGAGACCCAGTACTTC.

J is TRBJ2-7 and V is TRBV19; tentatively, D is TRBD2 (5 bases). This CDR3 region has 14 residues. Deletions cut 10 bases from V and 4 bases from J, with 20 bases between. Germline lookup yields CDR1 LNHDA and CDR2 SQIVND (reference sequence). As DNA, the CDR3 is TGTGCCACCGCAATCGGTAGCGCGAGTTACGAGCAGTACTTC. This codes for CATAIGSASYEQYF.

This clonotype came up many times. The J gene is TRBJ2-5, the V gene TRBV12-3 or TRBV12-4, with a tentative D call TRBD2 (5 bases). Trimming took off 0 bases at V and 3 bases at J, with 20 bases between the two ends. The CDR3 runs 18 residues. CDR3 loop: CASSLARSIEYGKETQYF. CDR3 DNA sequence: TGTGCCAGCAGTTTAGCGAGGTCGATAGAGTACGGGAAAGAGACCCAGTACTTC.

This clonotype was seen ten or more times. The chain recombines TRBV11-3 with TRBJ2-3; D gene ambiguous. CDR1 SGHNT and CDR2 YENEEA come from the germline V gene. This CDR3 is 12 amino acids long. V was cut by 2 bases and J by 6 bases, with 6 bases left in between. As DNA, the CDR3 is TGTGCCAGCAGCTTATGGGGTGATACGCAGTATTTT. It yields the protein CASSLWGDTQYF.

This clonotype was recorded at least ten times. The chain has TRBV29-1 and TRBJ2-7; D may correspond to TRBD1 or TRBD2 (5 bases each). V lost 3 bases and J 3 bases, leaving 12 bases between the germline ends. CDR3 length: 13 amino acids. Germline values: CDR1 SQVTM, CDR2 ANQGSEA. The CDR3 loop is CSVESGTGYEQYF. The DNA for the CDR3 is TGCAGCGTTGAGTCCGGGACGGGCTACGAGCAGTACTTC.

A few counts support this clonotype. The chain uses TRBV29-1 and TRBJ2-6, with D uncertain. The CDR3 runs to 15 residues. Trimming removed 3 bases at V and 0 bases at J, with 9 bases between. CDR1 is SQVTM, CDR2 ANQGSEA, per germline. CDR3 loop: CSVEGTDSGANVLTF. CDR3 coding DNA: TGCAGCGTTGAGGGCACTGACTCTGGGGCCAACGTCCTGACTTTC.

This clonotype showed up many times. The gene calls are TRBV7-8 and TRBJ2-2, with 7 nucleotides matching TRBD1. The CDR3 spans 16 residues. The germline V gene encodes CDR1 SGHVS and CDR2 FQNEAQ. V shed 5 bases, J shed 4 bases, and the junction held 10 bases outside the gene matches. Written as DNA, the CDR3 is TGTGCCAGCAGCCCTCGACAGGGAAGGGGCACCGGGGAGCTGTTTTTT. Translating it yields CASSPRQGRGTGELFF.

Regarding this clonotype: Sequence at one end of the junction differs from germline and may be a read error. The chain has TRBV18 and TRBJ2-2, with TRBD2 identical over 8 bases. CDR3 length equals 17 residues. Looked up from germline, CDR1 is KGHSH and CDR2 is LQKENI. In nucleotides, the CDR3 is TGTGCCAGCTCACCACCGTCGGGAGGGCCCAACACCAGGGAGCTGTTTTTT. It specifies CASSPPSGGPNTRELFF.

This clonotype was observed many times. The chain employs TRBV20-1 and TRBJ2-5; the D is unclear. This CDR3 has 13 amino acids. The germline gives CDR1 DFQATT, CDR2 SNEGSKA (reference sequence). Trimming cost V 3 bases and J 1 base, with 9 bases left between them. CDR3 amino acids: CSASRDFQETQYF. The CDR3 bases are TGCAGTGCTAGTCGAGATTTCCAAGAGACCCAGTACTTC.

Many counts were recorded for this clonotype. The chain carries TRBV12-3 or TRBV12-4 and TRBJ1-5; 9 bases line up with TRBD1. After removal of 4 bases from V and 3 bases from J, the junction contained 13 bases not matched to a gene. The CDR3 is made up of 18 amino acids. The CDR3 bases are TGTGCCAGCAGTTCCAAGCGGGGGACAGGGAGGGACAATCAGCCCCAGCATTTT. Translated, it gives CASSSKRGTGRDNQPQHF.

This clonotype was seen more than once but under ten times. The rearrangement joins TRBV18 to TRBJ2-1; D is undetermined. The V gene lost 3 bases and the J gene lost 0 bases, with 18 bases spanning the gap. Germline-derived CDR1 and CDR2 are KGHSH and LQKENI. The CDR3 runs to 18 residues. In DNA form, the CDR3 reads TGTGCCAGCTCACCGTTAGGAGTACGGACGCTCTCCTACAATGAGCAGTTCTTC. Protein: CASSPLGVRTLSYNEQFF. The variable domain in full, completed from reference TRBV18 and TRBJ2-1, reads NAGVMQNPRHLVRRRGQEARLRCSPMKGHSHVYWYRQLPEEGLKFMVYLQKENIIDESGMPKERFSAEFPKEGPSILRIQQVVRGDSAAYFCASSPLGVRTLSYNEQFFGPGTRLTVL.

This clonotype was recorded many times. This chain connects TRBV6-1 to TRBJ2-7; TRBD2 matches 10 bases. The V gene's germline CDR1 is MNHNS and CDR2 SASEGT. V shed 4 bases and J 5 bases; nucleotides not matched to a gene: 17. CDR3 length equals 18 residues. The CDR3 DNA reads TGTGCCAGCAGTGTTCCCCTTAGGGCTAGCGGGAGTTCCCACGAGCAGTACTTC. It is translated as CASSVPLRASGSSHEQYF.

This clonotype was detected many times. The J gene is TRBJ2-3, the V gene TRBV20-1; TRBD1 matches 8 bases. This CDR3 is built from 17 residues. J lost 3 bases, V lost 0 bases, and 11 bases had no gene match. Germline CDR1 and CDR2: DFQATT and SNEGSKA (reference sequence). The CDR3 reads CSARDPSGQGLTDTQYF. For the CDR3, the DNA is TGCAGTGCTAGAGACCCATCAGGACAGGGCCTTACAGATACGCAGTATTTT.